This record covers a single T cell receptor (beta chain). The sample originates from a study of blood T cell repertoires in COVID-19. Study-level information: PBMCs, B-cell-depleted T cells, or T cells provided the cDNA or gDNA that made up the material.

Repertoires were generated with immunoSEQ multiplex PCR, while TCRdb's copy carries only in-frame clones and drops some. The table records a few hundred thousand clones, approximately 81% of them present only once. Germline V gene lookup returns CDR1 LNHDA and CDR2 SQIVND (reference sequence). The V and J ends lost 2 bases and 4 bases respectively, with 10 bases between them. This CDR3 comprises 14 residues. Sequenced: peripheral blood. The chain combines TRBV19 with TRBJ2-3, with D possibly matching TRBD2 (5 bases). The receptor was isolated from a woman at least 80 years old with acute or convalescent COVID-19. In DNA, the CDR3 is TGTGCCAGTAGTATACCGAGAGGGCCAGATACGCAGTATTTT. This encodes CASSIPRGPDTQYF.